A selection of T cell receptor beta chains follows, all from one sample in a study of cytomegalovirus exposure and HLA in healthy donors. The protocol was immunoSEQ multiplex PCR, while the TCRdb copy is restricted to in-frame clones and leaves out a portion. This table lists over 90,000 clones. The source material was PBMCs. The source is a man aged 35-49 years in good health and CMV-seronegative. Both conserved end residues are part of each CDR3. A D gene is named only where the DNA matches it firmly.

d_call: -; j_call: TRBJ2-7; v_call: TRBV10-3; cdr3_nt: TGTGCCATCAGTGAGTCGGGCGGGCAGGGGCCCTCCTACGAGCAGTACTTC; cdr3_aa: CAISESGGQGPSYEQYF
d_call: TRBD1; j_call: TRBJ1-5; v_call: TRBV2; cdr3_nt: TGTGCCAGCAGAAAACTCGCGACAGGGGGCAATCAGCCCCAGCATTTT; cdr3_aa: CASRKLATGGNQPQHF
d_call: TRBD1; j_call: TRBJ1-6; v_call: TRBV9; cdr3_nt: TGTGCCAGCAGCGCCAACGGTTCCAGGGGGTGGGAGAAATCCTATAATTCACCCCTCCACTTT; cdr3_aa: CASSANGSRGWEKSYNSPLHF
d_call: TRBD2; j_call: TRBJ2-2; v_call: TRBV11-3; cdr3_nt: TGTGCCAGCAGCTTAGCTGGACTAGCGGGAGCCGGGGAGCTGTTTTTT; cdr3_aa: CASSLAGLAGAGELFF
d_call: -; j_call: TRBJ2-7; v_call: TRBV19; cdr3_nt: TGTGCCAGTAGTGGTGGACAGGGAGGGGACGAGCAGTACTTC; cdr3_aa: CASSGGQGGDEQYF
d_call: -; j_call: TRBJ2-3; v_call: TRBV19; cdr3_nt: TGTGCCAGTAGTACAAGGACAGATCGGGATACGCAGTATTTT; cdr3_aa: CASSTRTDRDTQYF
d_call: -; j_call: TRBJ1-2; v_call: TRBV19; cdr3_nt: TGTGCCAGTAGTATCGCCTCCGTCGGGAGCTCTCGTGGCTACACCTTC; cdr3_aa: CASSIASVGSSRGYTF
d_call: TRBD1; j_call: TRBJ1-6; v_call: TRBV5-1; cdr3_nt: TGCGCCAGCAGCCCTGAAGGGGGCTCTAATTCACCCCTCCACTTT; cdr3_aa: CASSPEGGSNSPLHF
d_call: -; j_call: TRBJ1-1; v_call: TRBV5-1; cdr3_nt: TGCGCCAGCAGCTCCCGGAAAGGGGAAGGGGTTGAAGCTTTCTTT; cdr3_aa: CASSSRKGEGVEAFF
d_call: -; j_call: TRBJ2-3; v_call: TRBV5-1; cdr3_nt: TGCGCCAGCCAATTCACAGATACGCAGTATTTT; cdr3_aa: CASQFTDTQYF
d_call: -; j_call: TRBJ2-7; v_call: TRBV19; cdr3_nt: TGTGCCAGTAGTATCGTCGGTTCCCGGACAGCCTACGAGCAGTACTTC; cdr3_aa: CASSIVGSRTAYEQYF
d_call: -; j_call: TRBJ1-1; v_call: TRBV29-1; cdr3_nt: TGCAGCGTAGAACGGGGGAACACTGAAGCTTTCTTT; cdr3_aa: CSVERGNTEAFF
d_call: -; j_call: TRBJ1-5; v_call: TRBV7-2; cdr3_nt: TGTGCCAGCAGTTCATTACCCCCCAGTAGCAGTAGCAATCAGCCCCAGCATTTT; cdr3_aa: CASSSLPPSSSSNQPQHF
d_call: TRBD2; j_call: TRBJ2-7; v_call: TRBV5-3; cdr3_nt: TGTGCCAGAAGCTTGGGGAGCGGGAGTTTGTACGAGCAGTACTTC; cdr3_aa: CARSLGSGSLYEQYF
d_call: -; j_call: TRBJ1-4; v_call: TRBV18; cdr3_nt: TGTGCCACCTCTGCTGGAGTCAATGAAAAACTGTTTTTT; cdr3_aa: CATSAGVNEKLFF
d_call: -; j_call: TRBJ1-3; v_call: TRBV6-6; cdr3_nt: TGTGCCAGCAGTTACGACAGGACTGGAAACACCATATATTTT; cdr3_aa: CASSYDRTGNTIYF
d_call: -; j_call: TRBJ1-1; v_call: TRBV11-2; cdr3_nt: TGTGCCAGCAGCTTTGGGGGACTTAACACTGAAGCTTTCTTT; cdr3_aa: CASSFGGLNTEAFF
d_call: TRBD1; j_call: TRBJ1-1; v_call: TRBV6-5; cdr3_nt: TGTGCCAGCAGCCGGACAGGTACTGAGGCTTTCTTT; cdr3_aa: CASSRTGTEAFF
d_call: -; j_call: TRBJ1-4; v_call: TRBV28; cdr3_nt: TGTGCCAGCAGTTTGACGGGTACTAGCTTTTTT; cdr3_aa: CASSLTGTSFF
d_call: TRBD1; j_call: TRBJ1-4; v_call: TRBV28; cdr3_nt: TGTGCCAGCAGTCTCCGGACAGGAGTGGATGAAAAACTGTTTTTT; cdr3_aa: CASSLRTGVDEKLFF
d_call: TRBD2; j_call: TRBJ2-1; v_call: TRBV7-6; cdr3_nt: TGTGCCAGCAGCTTAGGGCGGGGGGGTAATGAGCAGTTCTTC; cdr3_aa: CASSLGRGGNEQFF
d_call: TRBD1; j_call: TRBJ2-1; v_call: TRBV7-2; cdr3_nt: TGTGCCAGCAGCGCCCAGACAGGGGCCTACAATGAGCAGTTCTTC; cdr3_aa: CASSAQTGAYNEQFF
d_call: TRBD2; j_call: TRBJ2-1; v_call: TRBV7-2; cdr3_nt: TGTGCCAGCAGCTTGGTGCTAGCGGGGGAGCAGTTCTTC; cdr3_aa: CASSLVLAGEQFF
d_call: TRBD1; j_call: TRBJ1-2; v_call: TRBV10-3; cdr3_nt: TGTGCCATCACCCCGGGACAGGGAAACGATGGCTACACCTTC; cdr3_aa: CAITPGQGNDGYTF
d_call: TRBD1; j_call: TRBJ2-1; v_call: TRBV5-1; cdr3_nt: TGCGCCAGCAGCTCGGGACAGGGGGCCTACAATGAGCAGTTCTTC; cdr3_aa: CASSSGQGAYNEQFF
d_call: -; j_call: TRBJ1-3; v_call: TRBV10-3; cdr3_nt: TGTGCCATCAGTGATGCCGGCTCTGGAAACACCATATATTTT; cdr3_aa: CAISDAGSGNTIYF
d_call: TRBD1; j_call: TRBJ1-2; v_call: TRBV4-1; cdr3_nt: TGCGCCAGCAGCCCCCCTAAGAGACAGGGGCTCTATGGCTACACCTTC; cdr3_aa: CASSPPKRQGLYGYTF
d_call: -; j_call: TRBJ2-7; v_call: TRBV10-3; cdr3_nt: TGTGCCATCGGGTCCCAGGGTTTCCACGAGCAGTACTTC; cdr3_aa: CAIGSQGFHEQYF
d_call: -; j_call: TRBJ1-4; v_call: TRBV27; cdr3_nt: TGTGCCAGCAGTCCAACAGGGCCCCTGTCGGCTTTCAGCGAAAAACTGTTTTTT; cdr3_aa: CASSPTGPLSAFSEKLFF
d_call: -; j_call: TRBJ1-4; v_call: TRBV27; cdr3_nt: TGTGCCAGCCGTGGGTTAGGACACGGAAATGAAAAACTGTTTTTT; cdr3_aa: CASRGLGHGNEKLFF
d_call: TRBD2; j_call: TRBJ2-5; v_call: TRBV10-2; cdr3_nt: TGCGCCAGCAGTGTGAAACATCTAGCGGGGACCCAGTACTTC; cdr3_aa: CASSVKHLAGTQYF
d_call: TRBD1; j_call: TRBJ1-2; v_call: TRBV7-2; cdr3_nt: TGTGCCAGCAGCACGGGGACAGTCACGAGCTATGGCTACACCTTC; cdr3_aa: CASSTGTVTSYGYTF
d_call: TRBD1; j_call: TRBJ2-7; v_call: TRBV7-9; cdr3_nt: TGTGCCAGCAGCACGGGGACAGGGGTCTCCTACGAGCAGTACTTC; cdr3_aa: CASSTGTGVSYEQYF
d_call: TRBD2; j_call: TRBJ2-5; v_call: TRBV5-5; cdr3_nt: TGTGCCAGCAGCATCCCGGGACTAGCGGGCGCGGGGGAGACCCAGTACTTC; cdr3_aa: CASSIPGLAGAGETQYF
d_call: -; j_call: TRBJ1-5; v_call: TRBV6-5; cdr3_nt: TGTGCCAGCAGTTACGACAGATATCAGCCCCAGCATTTT; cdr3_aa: CASSYDRYQPQHF
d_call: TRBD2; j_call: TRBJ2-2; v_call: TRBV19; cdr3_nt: TGTGCCACCCGGGACTACGCGAACACCGGGGAGCTGTTTTTT; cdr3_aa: CATRDYANTGELFF